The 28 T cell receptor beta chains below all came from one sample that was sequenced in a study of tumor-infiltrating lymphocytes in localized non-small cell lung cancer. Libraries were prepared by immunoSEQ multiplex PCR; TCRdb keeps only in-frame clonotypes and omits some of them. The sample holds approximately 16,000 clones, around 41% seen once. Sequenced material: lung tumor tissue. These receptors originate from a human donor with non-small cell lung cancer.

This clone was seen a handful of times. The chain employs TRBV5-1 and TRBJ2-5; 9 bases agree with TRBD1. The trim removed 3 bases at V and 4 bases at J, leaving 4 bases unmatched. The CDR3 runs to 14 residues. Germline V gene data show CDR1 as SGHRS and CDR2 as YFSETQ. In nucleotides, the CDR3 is TGCGCCAGCAGCTCACAGGGGGCGGGAGAGACCCAGTACTTC. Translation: CASSSQGAGETQYF.

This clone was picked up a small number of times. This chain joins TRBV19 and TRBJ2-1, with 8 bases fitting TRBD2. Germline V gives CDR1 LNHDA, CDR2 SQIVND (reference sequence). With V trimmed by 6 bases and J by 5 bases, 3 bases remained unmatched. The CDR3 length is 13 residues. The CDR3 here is CASRPTSDNEQFF. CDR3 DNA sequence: TGTGCCAGTAGGCCGACTAGCGACAATGAGCAGTTCTTC.

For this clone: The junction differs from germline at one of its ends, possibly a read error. CDR3 sequence: CASSQGYGYTF. The CDR3 DNA reads as TGTGCCAGCAGTCAAGGATATGGCTACACCTTC. V usage is TRBV10-3 and J usage is TRBJ1-2; D gene unclear. Germline CDR1 ENHRY, CDR2 SYGVKD. The CDR3 has 11 residues.

The CDR3 protein is CAWSVFGQEKATF. The CDR3, as DNA: TGTGCCTGGAGTGTATTTGGGCAGGAAAAGGCCACCTTC. This sequence joins TRBV30 and TRBJ1-2; no clear D gene. The length of the CDR3 is 13 residues. Germline V gene lookup returns CDR1 GTSNPN and CDR2 SVGIG (reference sequence). Between the trimmed V and J ends, which lost 0 bases and 13 bases, there was a span of 18 bases.

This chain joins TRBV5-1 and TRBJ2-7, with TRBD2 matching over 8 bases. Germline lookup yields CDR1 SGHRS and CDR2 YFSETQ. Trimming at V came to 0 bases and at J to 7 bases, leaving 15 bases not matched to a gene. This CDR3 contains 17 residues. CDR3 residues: CASSLGGPAGGSVEQYF. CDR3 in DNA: TGCGCCAGCAGCTTGGGAGGTCCGGCGGGAGGTTCTGTGGAGCAGTACTTC.

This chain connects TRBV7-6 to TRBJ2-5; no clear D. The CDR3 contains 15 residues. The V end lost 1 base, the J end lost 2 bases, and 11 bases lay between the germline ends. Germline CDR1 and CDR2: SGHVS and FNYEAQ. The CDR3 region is CASSLGPGRQETQYF. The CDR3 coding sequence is TGTGCCAGCAGCTTAGGGCCAGGCCGACAAGAGACCCAGTACTTC. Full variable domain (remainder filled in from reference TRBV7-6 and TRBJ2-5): GAGVSQSPRYKVTKRGQDVALRCDPISGHVSLYWYRQALGQGPEFLTYFNYEAQQDKSGLPNDRFSAERPEGSISTLTIQRTEQRDSAMYRCASSLGPGRQETQYFGPGTRLLVL.

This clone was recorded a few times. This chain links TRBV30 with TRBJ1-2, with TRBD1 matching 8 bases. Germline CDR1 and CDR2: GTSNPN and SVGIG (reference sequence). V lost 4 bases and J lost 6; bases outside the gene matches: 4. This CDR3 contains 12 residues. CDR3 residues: CAWNDRGNGYTF. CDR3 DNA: TGTGCCTGGAACGACAGGGGAAATGGCTACACCTTC.

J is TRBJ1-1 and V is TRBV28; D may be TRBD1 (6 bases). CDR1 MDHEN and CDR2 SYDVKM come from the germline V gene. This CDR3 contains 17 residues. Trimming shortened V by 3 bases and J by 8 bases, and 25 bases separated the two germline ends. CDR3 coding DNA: TGTGCCAGCAGTTTCTTATCCGGGGGCAGGGTGCGGGCGGAAGCTTTCTTT. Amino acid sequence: CASSFLSGGRVRAEAFF.

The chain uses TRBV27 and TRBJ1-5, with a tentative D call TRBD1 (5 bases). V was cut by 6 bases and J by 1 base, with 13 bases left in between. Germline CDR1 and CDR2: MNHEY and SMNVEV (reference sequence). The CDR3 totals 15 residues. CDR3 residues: CASSGGTFSNQPQHF. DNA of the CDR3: TGTGCCAGCAGCGGAGGGACTTTCAGCAATCAGCCCCAGCATTTT.

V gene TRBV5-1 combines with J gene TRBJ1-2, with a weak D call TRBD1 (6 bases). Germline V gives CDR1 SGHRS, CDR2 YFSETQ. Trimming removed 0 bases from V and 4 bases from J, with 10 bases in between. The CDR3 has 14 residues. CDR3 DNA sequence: TGCGCCAGCAGCTTGGTCGCACAGGGCTATGGCTACACCTTC. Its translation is CASSLVAQGYGYTF.

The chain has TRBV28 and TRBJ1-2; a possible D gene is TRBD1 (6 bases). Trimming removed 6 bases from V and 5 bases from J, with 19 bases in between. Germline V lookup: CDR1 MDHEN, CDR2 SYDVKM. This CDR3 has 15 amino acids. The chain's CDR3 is CASRGGTPHGYGYTF. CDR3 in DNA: TGTGCCAGCAGGGGCGGGACACCACACGGGTATGGCTACACCTTC.

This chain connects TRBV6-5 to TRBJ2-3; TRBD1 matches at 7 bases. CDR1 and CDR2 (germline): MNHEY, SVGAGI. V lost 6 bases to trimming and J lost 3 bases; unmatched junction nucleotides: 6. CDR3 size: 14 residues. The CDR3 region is CASRHRGPTDTQYF. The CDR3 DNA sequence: TGTGCCAGCAGGCACAGGGGTCCGACAGATACGCAGTATTTT.

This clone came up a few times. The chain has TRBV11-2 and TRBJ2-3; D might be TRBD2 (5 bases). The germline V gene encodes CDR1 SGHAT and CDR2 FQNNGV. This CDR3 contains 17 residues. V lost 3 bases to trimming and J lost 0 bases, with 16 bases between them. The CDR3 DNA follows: TGTGCCAGCAGCTTTTTCCCTGGCGGGCAAAGCACAGATACGCAGTATTTT. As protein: CASSFFPGGQSTDTQYF.

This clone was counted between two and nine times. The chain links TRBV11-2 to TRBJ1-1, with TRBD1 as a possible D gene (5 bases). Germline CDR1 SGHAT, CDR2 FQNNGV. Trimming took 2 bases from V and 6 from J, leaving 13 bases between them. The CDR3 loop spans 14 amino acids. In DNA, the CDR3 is TGTGCCAGCAGCTTAAACTGGGACGGATCTGAAGCTTTCTTT. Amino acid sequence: CASSLNWDGSEAFF. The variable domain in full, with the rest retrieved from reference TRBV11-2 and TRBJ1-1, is EAGVAQSPRYKIIEKRQSVAFWCNPISGHATLYWYQQILGQGPKLLIQFQNNGVVDDSQLPKDRFSAERLKGVDSTLKIQPAKLEDSAVYLCASSLNWDGSEAFFGQGTRLTVV.

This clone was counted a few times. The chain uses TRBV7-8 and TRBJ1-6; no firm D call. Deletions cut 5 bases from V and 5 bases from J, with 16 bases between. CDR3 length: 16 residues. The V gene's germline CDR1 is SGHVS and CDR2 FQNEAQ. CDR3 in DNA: TGTGCCAGCAGCCCCCTGGGGTGGATGGATAATTCACCCCTCCACTTT. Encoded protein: CASSPLGWMDNSPLHF. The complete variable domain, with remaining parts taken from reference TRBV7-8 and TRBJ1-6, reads GAGVSQSPRYKVAKRGQDVALRCDPISGHVSLFWYQQALGQGPEFLTYFQNEAQLDKSGLPSDRFFAERPEGSVSTLKIQRTQQEDSAVYLCASSPLGWMDNSPLHFGNGTRLTVT.

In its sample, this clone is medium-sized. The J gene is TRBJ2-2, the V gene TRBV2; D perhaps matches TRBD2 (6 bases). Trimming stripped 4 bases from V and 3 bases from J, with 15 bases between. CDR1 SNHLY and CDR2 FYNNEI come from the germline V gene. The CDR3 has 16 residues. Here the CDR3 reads CASSAGRGWDTGELFF. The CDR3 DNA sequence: TGTGCCAGCAGTGCGGGGCGGGGTTGGGACACCGGGGAGCTGTTTTTT.

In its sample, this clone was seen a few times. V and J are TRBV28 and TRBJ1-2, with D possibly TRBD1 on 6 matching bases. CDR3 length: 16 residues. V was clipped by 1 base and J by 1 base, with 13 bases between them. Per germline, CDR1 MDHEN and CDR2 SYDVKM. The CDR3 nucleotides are TGTGCCAGCAGTTTATACGTGGACAGAGGTAACTATGGCTACACCTTC. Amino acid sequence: CASSLYVDRGNYGYTF.

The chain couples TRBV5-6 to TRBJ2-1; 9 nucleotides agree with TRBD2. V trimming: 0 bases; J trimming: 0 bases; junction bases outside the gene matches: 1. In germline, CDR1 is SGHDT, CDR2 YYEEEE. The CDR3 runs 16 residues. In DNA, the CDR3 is TGTGCCAGCAGCTTGGGACTAGCGGACTCCTACAATGAGCAGTTCTTC. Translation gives CASSLGLADSYNEQFF.

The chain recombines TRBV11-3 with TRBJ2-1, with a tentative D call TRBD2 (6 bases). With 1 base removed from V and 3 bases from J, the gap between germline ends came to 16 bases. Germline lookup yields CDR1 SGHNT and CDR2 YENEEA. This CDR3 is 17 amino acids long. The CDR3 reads CASSLVAPGRSYNEQFF. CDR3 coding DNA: TGTGCCAGCAGCTTAGTAGCGCCAGGGAGGAGCTACAATGAGCAGTTCTTC.

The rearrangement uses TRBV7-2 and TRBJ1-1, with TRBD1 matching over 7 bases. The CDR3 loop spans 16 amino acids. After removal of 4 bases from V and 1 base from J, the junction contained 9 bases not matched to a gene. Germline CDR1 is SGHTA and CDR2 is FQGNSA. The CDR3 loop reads CASSSSRGPANTEAFF. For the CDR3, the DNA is TGTGCCAGCAGCTCATCGAGGGGGCCGGCGAACACTGAAGCTTTCTTT.

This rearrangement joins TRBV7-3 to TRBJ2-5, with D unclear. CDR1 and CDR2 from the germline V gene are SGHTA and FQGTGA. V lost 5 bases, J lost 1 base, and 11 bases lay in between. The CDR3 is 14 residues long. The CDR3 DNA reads TGTGCCAGCAGCGATCCCGGGTCCCAAGAGACCCAGTACTTC. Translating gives CASSDPGSQETQYF.

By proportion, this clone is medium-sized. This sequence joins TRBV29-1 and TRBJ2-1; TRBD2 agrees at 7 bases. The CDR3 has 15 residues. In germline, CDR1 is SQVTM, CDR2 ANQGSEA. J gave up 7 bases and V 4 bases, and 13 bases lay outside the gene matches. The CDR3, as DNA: TGCAGCGTTGCCGGGGACCGCTCAGCGGGGAATGAGCAGTTCTTC. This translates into CSVAGDRSAGNEQFF.

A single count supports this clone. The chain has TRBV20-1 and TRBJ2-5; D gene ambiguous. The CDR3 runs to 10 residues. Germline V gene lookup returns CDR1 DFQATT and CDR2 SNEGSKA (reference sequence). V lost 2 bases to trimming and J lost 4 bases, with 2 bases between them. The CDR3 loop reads CSARRETQYF. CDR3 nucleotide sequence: TGCAGTGCTAGACGAGAGACCCAGTACTTC.

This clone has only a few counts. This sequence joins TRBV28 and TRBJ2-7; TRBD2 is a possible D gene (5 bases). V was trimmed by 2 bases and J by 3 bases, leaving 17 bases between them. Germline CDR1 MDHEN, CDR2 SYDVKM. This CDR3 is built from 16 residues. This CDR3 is CASSLPPSNGNYEQYF. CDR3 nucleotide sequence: TGTGCCAGCAGTTTACCCCCCTCCAACGGGAACTACGAGCAGTACTTC.

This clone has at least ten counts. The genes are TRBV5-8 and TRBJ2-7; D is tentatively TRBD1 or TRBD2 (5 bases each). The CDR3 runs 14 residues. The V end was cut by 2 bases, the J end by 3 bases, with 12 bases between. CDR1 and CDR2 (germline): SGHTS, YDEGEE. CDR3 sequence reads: CASSFQVGDYEQYF. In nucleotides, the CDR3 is TGTGCCAGCAGCTTCCAGGTGGGGGACTACGAGCAGTACTTC. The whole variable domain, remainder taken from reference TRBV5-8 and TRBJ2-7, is EAGVTQSPTHLIKTRGQQATLRCSPISGHTSVYWYQQALGLGLQFLLWYDEGEERNRGNFPPRFSGRQFPNYSSELNVNALELEDSALYLCASSFQVGDYEQYFGPGTRLTVT.

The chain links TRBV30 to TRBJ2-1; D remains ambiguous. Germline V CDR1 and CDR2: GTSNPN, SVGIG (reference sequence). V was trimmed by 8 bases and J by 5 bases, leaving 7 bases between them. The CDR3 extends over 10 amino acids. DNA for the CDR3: TGTGCCCTCGGACACAATGAGCAGTTCTTC. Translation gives CALGHNEQFF.

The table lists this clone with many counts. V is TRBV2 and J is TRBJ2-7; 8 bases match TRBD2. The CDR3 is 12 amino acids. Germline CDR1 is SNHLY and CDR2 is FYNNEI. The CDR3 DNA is TGTGCTTCGACTAGCGATTACTACGAGCAGTACTTC. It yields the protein CASTSDYYEQYF.

CDR3 DNA: TGTGCCAGCAGTTATAGACAGTCAACCTACGAGCAGTACTTC. It yields the protein CASSYRQSTYEQYF. This rearrangement joins TRBV6-5 to TRBJ2-7, with D possibly being TRBD1 (5 bases). The germline V gene encodes CDR1 MNHEY and CDR2 SVGAGI. The CDR3 totals 14 residues. Deletions cut 3 bases from V and 2 bases from J, with 11 bases between.